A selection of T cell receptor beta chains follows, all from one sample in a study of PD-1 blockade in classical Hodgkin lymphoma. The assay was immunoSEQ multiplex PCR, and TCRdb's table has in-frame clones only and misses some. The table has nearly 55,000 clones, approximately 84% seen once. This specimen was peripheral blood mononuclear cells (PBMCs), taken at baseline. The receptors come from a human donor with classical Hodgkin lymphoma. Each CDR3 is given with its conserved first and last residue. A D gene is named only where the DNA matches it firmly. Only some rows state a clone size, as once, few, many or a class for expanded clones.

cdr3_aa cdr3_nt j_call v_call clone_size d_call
CSVELAGGRRYNEQFF TGCAGCGTTGAACTAGCGGGAGGCCGCAGGTACAATGAGCAGTTCTTC TRBJ2-1 TRBV29-1 few TRBD2
CASSLRGTNYGYTF TGTGCCAGCAGCCTGCGGGGGACTAACTATGGCTACACCTTC TRBJ1-2 TRBV5-4 . .
CASTSFGTTDTQYF TGTGCCAGCACCTCGTTCGGGACCACAGATACGCAGTATTTT TRBJ2-3 TRBV7-2 . .
CASSRQKNTEAFF TGTGCCAGCAGCCGACAGAAGAACACTGAAGCTTTCTTT TRBJ1-1 TRBV16 . .
CASQGGSEAFF TGTGCCAGTCAGGGAGGCTCTGAAGCTTTCTTT TRBJ1-1 TRBV11-3 . .
CASSARHLSNTGELFF TGTGCCAGCTCAGCTCGGCACCTTTCGAACACCGGGGAGCTGTTTTTT TRBJ2-2 TRBV18 . .
CASSPIRGNSGNTIYF TGTGCCAGCAGCCCGATCAGGGGGAACTCTGGAAACACCATATATTTT TRBJ1-3 TRBV11-2 . TRBD1
CASSVESSSTDTQYF TGTGCCAGCAGCGTAGAGTCCTCTAGCACAGATACGCAGTATTTT TRBJ2-3 TRBV9 . .
CASSLEGQGIWGYTF TGCGCCAGCAGCTTGGAAGGACAGGGGATTTGGGGCTACACCTTC TRBJ1-2 TRBV5-1 . TRBD1
CATQGIPYQETQYF TGTGCCACTCAGGGAATTCCGTACCAAGAGACCCAGTACTTC TRBJ2-5 TRBV6-6 . .
CSVSRDRGFWETQYF TGCAGCGTCTCCCGGGACAGGGGTTTTTGGGAGACCCAGTACTTC TRBJ2-5 TRBV29-1 . TRBD1
CASSQEGTAGYTF TGCGCCAGCAGCCAAGAGGGGACCGCTGGCTACACCTTC TRBJ1-2 TRBV4-1 . .
CASSQGDTTDEQFF TGCGCCAGCAGCCAAGGGGACACCACGGATGAGCAGTTCTTC TRBJ2-1 TRBV4-3 . .
CAWISTEAFF TGTGCCTGGATCTCAACTGAAGCTTTCTTT TRBJ1-1 TRBV30 . .
CASSFLRGTGELFF TGTGCCAGCAGCTTCCTCAGGGGCACCGGGGAGCTGTTTTTT TRBJ2-2 TRBV5-4 . .
CASSLGLTGLFF TGTGCCAGCAGCTTAGGGCTGACGGGACTGTTTTTT TRBJ1-4 TRBV7-9 many .
CASSTGGVSGANVLTF TGTGCCAGCAGCACCGGTGGGGTCTCTGGGGCCAACGTCCTGACTTTC TRBJ2-6 TRBV21-1 . .
CASSPLRIAEQETQYF TGTGCCAGCAGTCCTCTAAGAATAGCGGAACAAGAGACCCAGTACTTC TRBJ2-5 TRBV27 . .
CATKVQGIDNEQFF TGTGCCACTAAGGTACAGGGAATTGACAATGAGCAGTTCTTC TRBJ2-1 TRBV10-3 . .
CASSWLAGVANEQFF TGCGCCAGCAGCTGGCTAGCGGGAGTAGCCAATGAGCAGTTCTTC TRBJ2-1 TRBV5-1 . TRBD2
CASTFRTATYNEQFF TGTGCCAGCACTTTCCGGACAGCCACCTACAATGAGCAGTTCTTC TRBJ2-1 TRBV6-6 few .
CAISESTDQPQHF TGTGCCATCAGTGAGTCCACAGATCAGCCCCAGCATTTT TRBJ1-5 TRBV10-3 . .
CASSLAGAPGTGELFF TGTGCCAGCAGCTTAGCAGGGGCGCCGGGCACCGGGGAGCTGTTTTTT TRBJ2-2 TRBV7-9 few .
CSAMRGGGQQNEAFF TGCAGCGCCATGAGGGGTGGGGGACAGCAAAACGAAGCTTTCTTT TRBJ1-1 TRBV29-1 . TRBD1
CASREQGRIEQYF TGTGCCAGCAGGGAACAGGGGAGGATCGAGCAGTACTTC TRBJ2-7 TRBV11-3 . .
CASSILGLSGNTIYF TGTGCCAGTAGTATACTCGGACTCTCTGGAAACACCATATATTTT TRBJ1-3 TRBV19 . .
CASSPTGLAEQYF TGCGCCAGCAGCCCCACGGGACTAGCCGAGCAGTACTTC TRBJ2-7 TRBV5-1 . TRBD2
CAWSVGSRQPQHF TGTGCCTGGAGTGTGGGAAGTCGGCAGCCCCAGCATTTT TRBJ1-5 TRBV30 . .
CASSPRLAGGYNEQFF TGTGCCAGCAGCCCTCGTCTTGCGGGAGGTTACAATGAGCAGTTCTTC TRBJ2-1 TRBV11-3 few TRBD2
CASSLDSSNQPQHF TGTGCCAGCAGCTTGGACAGTAGCAATCAGCCCCAGCATTTT TRBJ1-5 TRBV6-5 medium-sized .
CASSLGSGPHTDTQYF TGCGCCAGCAGCTTGGGTAGCGGGCCCCACACAGATACGCAGTATTTT TRBJ2-3 TRBV5-1 . TRBD2
CASSDQPRLGEKLFF TGTGCCAGCAGCGACCAACCGAGGTTAGGGGAAAAACTGTTTTTT TRBJ1-4 TRBV2 . .
CSVEGLAYNEQFF TGCAGCGTCGAGGGACTAGCGTACAATGAGCAGTTCTTC TRBJ2-1 TRBV29-1 . TRBD2
CASRRLLGSTDTQYF TGTGCCAGCAGGCGTTTACTAGGAAGCACAGATACGCAGTATTTT TRBJ2-3 TRBV6-5 . .
CASSIDHGQIDTEAFF TGTGCCAGTAGTATAGACCACGGACAGATTGACACTGAAGCTTTCTTT TRBJ1-1 TRBV19 . .
CASSYGGVTYEQYF TGCGCCAGCAGCTACGGCGGGGTGACCTACGAGCAGTACTTC TRBJ2-7 TRBV5-1 . .
CASSPRAENTGELFF TGTGCCAGCTCACCACGGGCTGAGAACACCGGGGAGCTGTTTTTT TRBJ2-2 TRBV18 . .
CSATGNYGYTF TGCAGTGCTACAGGGAACTATGGCTACACCTTC TRBJ1-2 TRBV20-1 . .
CASSLSWNEQFF TGTGCCAGCAGCTTAAGCTGGAATGAGCAGTTCTTC TRBJ2-1 TRBV5-8 . .
CASSFLGLNEKLFF TGCGCCAGCAGCTTTCTCGGGTTGAATGAAAAACTGTTTTTT TRBJ1-4 TRBV5-1 . .
CASSYRAGSSYEQYF TGTGCCAGTAGTTATAGGGCGGGCTCCTCCTACGAGCAGTACTTC TRBJ2-7 TRBV19 . .
CASSMVGTSGSENEQFF TGTGCCAGCAGCATGGTCGGGACTAGCGGGAGTGAAAATGAGCAGTTCTTC TRBJ2-1 TRBV11-3 . TRBD2
CASKDRGAGELFF TGTGCCAGTAAAGACAGGGGGGCCGGGGAGCTGTTTTTT TRBJ2-2 TRBV19 . TRBD1
CASSPLNYYEQYF TGTGCCAGCTCCCCCCTTAATTACTACGAGCAGTACTTC TRBJ2-7 TRBV18 . .
CATSRSRDRGQPQHF TGTGCCACCAGCAGATCCCGGGACAGGGGTCAGCCCCAGCATTTT TRBJ1-5 TRBV15 . TRBD1
CASSLNQDREAFF TGTGCCAGCAGCTTAAACCAGGACAGGGAAGCTTTCTTT TRBJ1-1 TRBV11-3 . TRBD1
CASSPQTGYNEKLFF TGTGCCAGCAGTCCCCAGACAGGGTATAATGAAAAACTGTTTTTT TRBJ1-4 TRBV27 . TRBD1
CASSLEPGRVQYF TGCGCCAGCAGCTTGGAGCCGGGTCGGGTTCAGTACTTC TRBJ2-4 TRBV5-1 . .
CASSLRGPYGTGELFF TGTGCCAGCAGCTTACGGGGGCCGTATGGCACCGGGGAGCTGTTTTTT TRBJ2-2 TRBV13 . .
CASGILAGRQPQHF TGTGCCAGCGGAATCCTCGCAGGCCGGCAGCCCCAGCATTTT TRBJ1-5 TRBV2 few .
CASSGGMGPRGTETQYF TGTGCCAGTAGTGGCGGTATGGGGCCCAGAGGAACGGAGACCCAGTACTTC TRBJ2-5 TRBV19 . .
CASSPGLAETDTQYF TGTGCCAGCTCACCGGGACTAGCGGAAACAGATACGCAGTATTTT TRBJ2-3 TRBV18 . TRBD2